This T cell receptor (beta chain) is drawn from a study of PD-L1 blockade in urothelial cancer. Overall study context: Dosed intravenously at 1,200 mg every 3 weeks, atezolizumab was initiated by patients at some point between 2014 and 2016. Treatment start was followed by blood analysis at 3 weeks (second dose) and again at 6 weeks. Study observations and caveats: Durable-benefit patients showed greater tumor-associated blood clone expansion at 3 weeks. A below-median TCR clonality in blood before treatment predicted better survival.

This clone was counted a single time. What it binds is unknown. The time point: peripheral blood 6 weeks after treatment start. Unmatched junction bases numbered 1, after V lost 1 base and J lost 4 bases. CDR1 is ENHRY and CDR2 is SYGVKD in the germline V gene. This CDR3 is 13 amino acids long. TCRdb's copy holds only in-frame clones and misses some; the assay was immunoSEQ multiplex PCR. The sample includes tens of thousands of clones, roughly 84% of them seen just once. The input for sequencing was PBMCs, taken around atezolizumab (anti-PD-L1) treatment. The sequence derives from a man aged 45-60 years with urothelial cancer. The gene calls are TRBV10-3 and TRBJ2-7, with TRBD2 matching over 7 bases. CDR3 in DNA: TGTGCCATCAGTGAGTGGGGGGGTTACGAGCAGTACTTC. It codes for CAISEWGGYEQYF.